This entry is about one T cell receptor beta chain. Its specificity is not known. The entry originates in a study of T cells expressing NK-cell markers. Study information: The study sequenced eight donors, seven HCMV-seropositive and one seronegative.

Overall study results and limits: It was still unclear whether expanded NKG2C+ T cell clones were HCMV specific. The CD3+CD56-NKG2C+ fraction was also led by these clonotypes in four donors.

UMIs were included in TCR beta cDNA generated by 5'RACE template switching. TCRdb re-called the 5' RACE reads and shows each CDR3 protein once, DNA omitted. The listing records some 340,000 distinct CDR3 sequences. Germline CDR1 reads SEHNR; CDR2 reads FQNEAQ (reference sequence). This CDR3 is 15 amino acids long. The material sequenced was blood T cells: a sorted CD56 or NKG2C T cell subset, CD4+ or CD8+ T cells, or bulk PBMC T cells (not recorded which). The receptor comes from a man aged 18 to 69 in good health. The chain combines TRBV7-9 with TRBJ1-2; TCRdb names TRBD1, which stays unverified in the absence of DNA. CDR3 loop: CASSYQHSGVYGYTF.